These T cell receptor beta chains were read from a single sample in a study of T cells after yellow fever vaccination. TCRdb reanalysed the 5' RACE reads using MiXCR and keeps one entry per CDR3 protein. Altogether about 300,000 distinct CDR3 sequences are present, around 10% being singletons, with the ten largest covering 3% to 3.5%. Sequencing was performed on CD4+ T cells sorted from PBMCs, taken 5 days after the yellow fever booster vaccination. These TCRs come from a man aged 18 to 29 who received the YFV17D yellow fever vaccine. CDR3s include the opening cysteine and the closing phenylalanine or tryptophan. A D gene is named only where the DNA matches it firmly. Clone size, where shown, is once, few, many, or a class for clones that have expanded.

v_gene	d_gene	abundance	j_gene	CDR3nt	CDR3aa
TRBV20-1	.	few	TRBJ1-1	TGCAGTGCTAGAGATATCAGGGGCACTGAAGCTTTCTTT	CSARDIRGTEAFF
TRBV7-9	.	many	TRBJ2-5	TGTGCCAGCAGCGGAGAGACCCAGTACTTC	CASSGETQYF
TRBV6-1	.	many	TRBJ1-5	TGTGCCAGCAGATACGGACACCCTTATAGCAATCAGCCCCAGCATTTT	CASRYGHPYSNQPQHF
TRBV7-2	.	many	TRBJ2-2	TGTGCCAGCAGCTTTGAGGGACACACCGGGGAGCTGTTTTTT	CASSFEGHTGELFF
TRBV5-1	.	many	TRBJ1-5	TGCGCCAGCAGCCCAGAGGGGGTGGGTCAGCCCCAGCATTTT	CASSPEGVGQPQHF
TRBV5-1	.	.	TRBJ1-1	TGCGCCAGCAGTCCCCATTCAGGGAACACTGAAGCTTTCTTT	CASSPHSGNTEAFF
TRBV5-1	.	few	TRBJ2-1	TGCGCCAGCAGCTTGGCCCCCCTTTACAATGAGCAGTTCTTC	CASSLAPLYNEQFF
TRBV7-9	.	.	TRBJ2-5	TGTGCCAGCAGCTTAGCAGAGACTTCGTACCAAGAGACCCAGTACTTC	CASSLAETSYQETQYF
TRBV6-5	.	.	TRBJ1-1	TGTGCCAGCAGTTACTCCAAAGGGGAAACTGAAGCTTTCTTT	CASSYSKGETEAFF
TRBV4-1	.	.	TRBJ2-1	TGCGCCAGCAGCCCGGATAGGCCCAATGAGCAGTTCTTC	CASSPDRPNEQFF
TRBV6-5	TRBD2	few	TRBJ2-3	TGTGCCAGCAGTGGCGGGGGGGTGACTTCTACGCAGTATTTT	CASSGGGVTSTQYF
TRBV7-2	TRBD1	.	TRBJ2-7	TGTGCCAGCAGCTTAACCCGGGACAGGGGGGCCTACGAGCAGTACTTC	CASSLTRDRGAYEQYF
TRBV19	.	few	TRBJ2-2	TGTGCCAGTAGTATCTTTTGGTTTGGGGGTAACACCGGGGAGCTGTTTTTT	CASSIFWFGGNTGELFF
TRBV15	.	.	TRBJ1-4	TGTGCCACCAGCAGCCCTGCGAAGAAAACGGGGGAAAAACTGTTTTTT	CATSSPAKKTGEKLFF
TRBV11-2	TRBD2	few	TRBJ2-5	TGTGCCAGCAGCTCCGGGACTATCGACGGAGAGACCCAGTACTTC	CASSSGTIDGETQYF
TRBV4-1	.	few	TRBJ2-7	TGCGCCAGCAGCCGAACCTGGATCCGAACGACGTACGAGCAGTACTTC	CASSRTWIRTTYEQYF
TRBV5-1	.	.	TRBJ2-3	TGCGCCAGCTCCGGCGAGGTGGACGCAGATACGCAGTATTTT	CASSGEVDADTQYF
TRBV15	.	.	TRBJ2-3	TGTGCCACCAGCAGAGATCGGGGCAGGACCACAGATACGCAGTATTTT	CATSRDRGRTTDTQYF
TRBV5-1	.	many	TRBJ2-6	TGCGCCAGCAGCTTGGAGCCAAACTCTGGGGCCAACGTCCTGACTTTC	CASSLEPNSGANVLTF